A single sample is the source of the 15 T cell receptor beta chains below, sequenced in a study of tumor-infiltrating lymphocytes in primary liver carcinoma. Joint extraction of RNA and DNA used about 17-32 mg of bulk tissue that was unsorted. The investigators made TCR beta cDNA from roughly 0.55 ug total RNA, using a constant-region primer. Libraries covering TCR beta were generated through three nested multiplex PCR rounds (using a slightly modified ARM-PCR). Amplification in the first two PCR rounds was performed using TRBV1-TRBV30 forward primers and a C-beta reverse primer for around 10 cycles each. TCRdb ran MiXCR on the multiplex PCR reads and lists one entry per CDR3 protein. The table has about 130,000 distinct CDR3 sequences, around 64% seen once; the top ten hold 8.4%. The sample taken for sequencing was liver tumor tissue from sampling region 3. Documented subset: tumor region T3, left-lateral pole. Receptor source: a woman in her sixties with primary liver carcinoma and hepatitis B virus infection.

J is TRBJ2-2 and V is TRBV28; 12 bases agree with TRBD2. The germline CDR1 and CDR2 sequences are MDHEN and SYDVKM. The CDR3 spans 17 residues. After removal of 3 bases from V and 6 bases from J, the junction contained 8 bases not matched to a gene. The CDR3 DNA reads TGTGCCAGCAGTTTTCCTAGCGGGAGGGCTCGGTCCGGGGAGCTGTTTTTT. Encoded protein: CASSFPSGRARSGELFF. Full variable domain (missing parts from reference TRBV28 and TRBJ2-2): DVKVTQSSRYLVKRTGEKVFLECVQDMDHENMFWYRQDPGLGLRLIYFSYDVKMKEKGDIPEGYSVSREKKERFSLILESASTNQTSMYLCASSFPSGRARSGELFFGEGSRLTVL.

The CDR3 reads CASIKQGALGNTIYF. DNA for the CDR3: TGTGCCAGCATAAAACAGGGAGCGCTTGGAAACACCATATATTTT. This sequence joins TRBV28 and TRBJ1-3; a weak D match, TRBD1 (6 bases). Germline V gives CDR1 MDHEN, CDR2 SYDVKM. Trimming shortened V by 7 bases and J by 3 bases, and 16 bases separated the two germline ends. CDR3 length: 15 amino acids.

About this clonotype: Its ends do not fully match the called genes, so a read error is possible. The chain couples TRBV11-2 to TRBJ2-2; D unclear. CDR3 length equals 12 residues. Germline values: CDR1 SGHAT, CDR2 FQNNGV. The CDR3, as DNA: TGTACCAGCAGCCCGGGCGCCGGGGAGCTGTTTTTT. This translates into CTSSPGAGELFF.

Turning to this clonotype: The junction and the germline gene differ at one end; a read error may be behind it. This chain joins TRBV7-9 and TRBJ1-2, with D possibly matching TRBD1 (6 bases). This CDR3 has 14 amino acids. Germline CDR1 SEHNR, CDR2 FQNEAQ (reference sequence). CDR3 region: CAGSLGWDISGYTF. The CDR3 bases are TGTGCCGGCAGCTTAGGGTGGGACATATCCGGCTACACCTTC.

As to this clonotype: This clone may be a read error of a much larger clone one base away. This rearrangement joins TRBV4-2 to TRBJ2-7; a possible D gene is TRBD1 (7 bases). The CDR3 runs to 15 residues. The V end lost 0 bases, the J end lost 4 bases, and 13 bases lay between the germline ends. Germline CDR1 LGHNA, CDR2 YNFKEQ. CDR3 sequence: CASSQDTGDSYEQYF. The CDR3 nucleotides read TGTGCCAGCAGCCAAGATACAGGGGACTCGTACGAGCAGTACTTC.

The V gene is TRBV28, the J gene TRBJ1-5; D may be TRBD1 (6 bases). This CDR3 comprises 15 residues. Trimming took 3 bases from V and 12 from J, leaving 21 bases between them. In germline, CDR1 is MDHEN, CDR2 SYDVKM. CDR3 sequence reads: CASSLGRGNNQFQHF. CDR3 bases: TGTGCCAGCAGTTTGGGGAGGGGGAACAATCAGTTCCAGCATTTT.

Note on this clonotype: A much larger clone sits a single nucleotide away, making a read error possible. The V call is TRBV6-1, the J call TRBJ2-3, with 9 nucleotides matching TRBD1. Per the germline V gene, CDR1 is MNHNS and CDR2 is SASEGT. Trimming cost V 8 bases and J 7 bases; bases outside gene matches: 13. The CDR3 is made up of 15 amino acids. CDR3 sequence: CASLLTGGATYTQYF. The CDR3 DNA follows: TGTGCCAGCCTACTCACAGGGGGCGCAACATATACGCAGTATTTT.

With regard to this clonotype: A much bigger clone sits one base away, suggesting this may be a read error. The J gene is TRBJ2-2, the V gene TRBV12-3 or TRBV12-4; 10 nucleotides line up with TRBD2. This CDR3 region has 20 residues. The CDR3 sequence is CASRKTAGASGRGRTEELFF. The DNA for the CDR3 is TGTGCCAGCAGAAAAACTGCTGGCGCTAGCGGGAGAGGGAGGACCGAGGAGCTGTTTTTT.

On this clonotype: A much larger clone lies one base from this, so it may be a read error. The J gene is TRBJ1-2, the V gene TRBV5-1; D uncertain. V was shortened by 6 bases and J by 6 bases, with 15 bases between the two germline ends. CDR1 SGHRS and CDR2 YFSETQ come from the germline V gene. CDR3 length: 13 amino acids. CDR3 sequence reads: CASNLGPGNGYTF. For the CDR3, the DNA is TGCGCCAGCAACTTAGGGCCGGGGAATGGCTACACCTTC.

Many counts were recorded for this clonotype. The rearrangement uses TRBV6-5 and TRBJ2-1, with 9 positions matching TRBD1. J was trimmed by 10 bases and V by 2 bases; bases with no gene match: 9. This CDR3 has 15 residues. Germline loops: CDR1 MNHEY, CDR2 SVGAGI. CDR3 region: CASSYGGTGLGEQFF. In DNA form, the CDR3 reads TGTGCCAGCAGTTACGGGGGGACAGGGCTGGGAGAGCAGTTCTTC.

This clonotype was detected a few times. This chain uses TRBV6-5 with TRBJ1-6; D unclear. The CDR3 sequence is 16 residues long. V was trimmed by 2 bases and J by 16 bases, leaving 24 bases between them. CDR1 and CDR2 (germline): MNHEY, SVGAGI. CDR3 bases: TGTGCCAGCAGTTACCGTCACACACGCACGGGGTTAGCTCTCCACTTT. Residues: CASSYRHTRTGLALHF.

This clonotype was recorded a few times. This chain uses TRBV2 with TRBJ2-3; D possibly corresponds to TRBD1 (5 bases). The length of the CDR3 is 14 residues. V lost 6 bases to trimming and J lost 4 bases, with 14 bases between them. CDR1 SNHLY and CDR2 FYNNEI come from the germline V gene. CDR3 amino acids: CASRQAFRADTQYF. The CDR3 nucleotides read TGTGCCAGCAGACAGGCATTTCGGGCAGATACGCAGTATTTT.

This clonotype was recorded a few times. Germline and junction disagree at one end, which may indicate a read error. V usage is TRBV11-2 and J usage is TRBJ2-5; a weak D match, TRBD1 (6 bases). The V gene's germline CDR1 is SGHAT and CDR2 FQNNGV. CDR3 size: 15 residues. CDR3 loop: CAGSRGSGVWETQYF. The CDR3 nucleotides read TGTGCCGGCAGCCGTGGATCAGGGGTTTGGGAGACCCAGTACTTC.

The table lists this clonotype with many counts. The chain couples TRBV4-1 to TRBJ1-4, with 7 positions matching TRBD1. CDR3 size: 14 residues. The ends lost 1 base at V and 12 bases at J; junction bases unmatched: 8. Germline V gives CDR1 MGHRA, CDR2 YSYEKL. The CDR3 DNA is TGCGCCAGCAGCCAAGGGACAGGAGGGAGGGAACTGTTTTTT. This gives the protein CASSQGTGGRELFF.

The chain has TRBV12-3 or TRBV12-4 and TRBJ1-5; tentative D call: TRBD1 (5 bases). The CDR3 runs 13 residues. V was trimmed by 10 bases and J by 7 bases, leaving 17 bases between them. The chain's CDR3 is CATTPMGRQPQHF. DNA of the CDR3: TGTGCCACCACTCCCATGGGACGGCAGCCCCAGCATTTT.